The T cell receptor beta chain described here comes from a study of PD-L1 blockade in urothelial cancer. About the study: Patients took up atezolizumab in the mid-2010s at 1,200 mg intravenously every 3 weeks. The authors examined blood 3 weeks (second dose) and 6 weeks after treatment start.

Germline-derived CDR1 and CDR2 are SGHRS and YFSETQ. V lost 5 bases, J lost 0 bases, and 8 bases lay in between. This CDR3 is built from 14 residues. As for time point: peripheral blood 6 weeks after treatment start. The number of samples from each patient was between 1 and 8, taken pretreatment and on-treatment. Spiked synthetic TCR analogs estimated absolute template abundance per PCR. The assay was immunoSEQ multiplex PCR, and TCRdb's table has in-frame clones only and misses some. The sample has roughly 120,000 clones; roughly 89% are singletons. The specimen was PBMCs, collected around atezolizumab (anti-PD-L1) treatment. The chain recombines TRBV5-1 with TRBJ2-2; tentative D call: TRBD2 (5 bases). The clonotype comes from a man between 60 and 70 years old with urothelial cancer. The CDR3 coding sequence is TGCGCCAGCAGGAGCGGAGCGAACACCGGGGAGCTGTTTTTT. This encodes CASRSGANTGELFF.